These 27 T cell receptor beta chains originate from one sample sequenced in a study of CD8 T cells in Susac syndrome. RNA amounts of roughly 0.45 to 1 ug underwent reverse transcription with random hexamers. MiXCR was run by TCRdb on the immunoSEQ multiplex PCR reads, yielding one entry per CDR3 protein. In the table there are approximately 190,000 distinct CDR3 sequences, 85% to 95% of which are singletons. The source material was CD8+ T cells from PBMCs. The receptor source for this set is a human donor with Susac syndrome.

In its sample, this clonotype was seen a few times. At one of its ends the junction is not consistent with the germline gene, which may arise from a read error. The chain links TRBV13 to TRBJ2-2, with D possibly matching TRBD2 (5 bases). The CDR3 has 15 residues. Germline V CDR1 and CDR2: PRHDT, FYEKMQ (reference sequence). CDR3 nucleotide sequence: TGTGCCAGCAGCTTAAATCCCCTGAACACCGGGGAGCTCTTTTTT. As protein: CASSLNPLNTGELFF.

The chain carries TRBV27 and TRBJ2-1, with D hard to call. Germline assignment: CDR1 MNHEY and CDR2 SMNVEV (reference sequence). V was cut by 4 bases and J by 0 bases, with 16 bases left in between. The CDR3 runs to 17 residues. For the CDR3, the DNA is TGTGCCAGCAGTTCCTCCCCCAGGTCCAGCTCCTACAATGAGCAGTTCTTC. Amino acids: CASSSSPRSSSYNEQFF.

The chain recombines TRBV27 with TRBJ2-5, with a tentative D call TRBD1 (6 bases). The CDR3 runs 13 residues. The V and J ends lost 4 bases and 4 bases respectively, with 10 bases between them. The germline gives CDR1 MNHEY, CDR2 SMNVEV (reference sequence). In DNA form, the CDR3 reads TGTGCCAGCAGTTATCACAGGGCAGAGACCCAGTACTTC. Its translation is CASSYHRAETQYF.

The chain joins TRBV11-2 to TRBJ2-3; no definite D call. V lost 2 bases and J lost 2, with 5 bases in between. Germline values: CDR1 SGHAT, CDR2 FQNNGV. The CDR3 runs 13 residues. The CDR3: CASSLLYTDTQYF. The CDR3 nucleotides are TGTGCCAGCAGCTTACTATACACAGATACGCAGTATTTT.

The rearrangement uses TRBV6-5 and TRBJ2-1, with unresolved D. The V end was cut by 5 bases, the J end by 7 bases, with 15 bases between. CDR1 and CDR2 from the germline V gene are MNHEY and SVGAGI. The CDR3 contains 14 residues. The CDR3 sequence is CASSGREARNEQFF. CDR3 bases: TGTGCCAGCAGTGGGCGCGAAGCCAGGAATGAGCAGTTCTTC.

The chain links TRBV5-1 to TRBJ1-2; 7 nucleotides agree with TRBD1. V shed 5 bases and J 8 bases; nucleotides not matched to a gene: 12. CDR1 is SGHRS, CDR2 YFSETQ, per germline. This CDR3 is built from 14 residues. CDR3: CASSLGDRDAGYTF. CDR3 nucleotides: TGCGCCAGCAGTCTTGGTGACAGGGATGCCGGCTACACCTTC.

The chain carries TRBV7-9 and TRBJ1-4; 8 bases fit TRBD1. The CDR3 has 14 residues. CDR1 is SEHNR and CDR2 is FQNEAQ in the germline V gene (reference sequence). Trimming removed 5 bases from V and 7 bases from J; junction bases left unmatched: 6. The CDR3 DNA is TGTGCCAGCAGCGCGACAGGGGTGGGTGAAAAACTGTTTTTT. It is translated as CASSATGVGEKLFF. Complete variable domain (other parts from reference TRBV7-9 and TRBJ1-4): DTGVSQNPRHKITKRGQNVTFRCDPISEHNRLYWYRQTLGQGPEFLTYFQNEAQLEKSRLLSDRFSAERPKGSFSTLEIQRTEQGDSAMYLCASSATGVGEKLFFGSGTQLSVL.

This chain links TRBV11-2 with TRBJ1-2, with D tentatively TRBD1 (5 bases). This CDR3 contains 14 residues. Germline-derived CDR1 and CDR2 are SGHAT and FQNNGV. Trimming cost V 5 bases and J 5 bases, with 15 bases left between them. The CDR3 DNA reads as TGTGCCAGCAGCGGCGAGGGACCGCTTTATGGCTACACCTTC. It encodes CASSGEGPLYGYTF.

DNA of the CDR3: TGTGCCACCAGCAGAAGTCTCGTAGAGACCCAGTACTTC. This sequence encodes CATSRSLVETQYF. The chain recombines TRBV15 with TRBJ2-5; D is unresolved. Per germline, CDR1 LNHNV and CDR2 YYDKDF (reference sequence). With 2 bases removed from V and 4 bases from J, the gap between germline ends came to 8 bases. The length of the CDR3 is 13 residues. Full variable domain (remainder filled in from reference TRBV15 and TRBJ2-5): DAMVIQNPRYQVTQFGKPVTLSCSQTLNHNVMYWYQQKSSQAPKLLFHYYDKDFNNEADTPDNFQSRRPNTSFCFLDIRSPGLGDTAMYLCATSRSLVETQYFGPGTRLLVL.

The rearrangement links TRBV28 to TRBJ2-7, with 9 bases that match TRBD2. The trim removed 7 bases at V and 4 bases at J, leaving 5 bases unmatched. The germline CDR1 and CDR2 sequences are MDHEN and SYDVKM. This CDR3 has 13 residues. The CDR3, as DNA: TGTGCCAGCACCAATCTAGCGGGGTACGAGCAGTACTTC. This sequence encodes CASTNLAGYEQYF.

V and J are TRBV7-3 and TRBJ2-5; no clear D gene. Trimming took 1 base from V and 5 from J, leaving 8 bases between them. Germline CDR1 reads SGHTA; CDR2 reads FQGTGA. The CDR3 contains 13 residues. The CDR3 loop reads CASSLKSGETQYF. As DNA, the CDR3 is TGTGCCAGCAGCTTAAAATCTGGGGAGACCCAGTACTTC.

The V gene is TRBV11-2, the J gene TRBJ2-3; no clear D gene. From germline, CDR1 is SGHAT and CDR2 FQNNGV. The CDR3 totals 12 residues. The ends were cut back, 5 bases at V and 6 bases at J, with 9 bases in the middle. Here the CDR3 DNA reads TGTGCCAGCAGCCAGAACTCGGATACGCAGTATTTT. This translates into CASSQNSDTQYF.

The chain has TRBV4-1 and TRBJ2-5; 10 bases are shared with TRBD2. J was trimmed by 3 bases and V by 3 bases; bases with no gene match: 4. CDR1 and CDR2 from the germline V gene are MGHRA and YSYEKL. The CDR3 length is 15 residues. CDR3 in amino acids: CASSQISGGKETQYF. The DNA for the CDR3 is TGCGCCAGCAGCCAGATTAGCGGGGGGAAAGAGACCCAGTACTTC.

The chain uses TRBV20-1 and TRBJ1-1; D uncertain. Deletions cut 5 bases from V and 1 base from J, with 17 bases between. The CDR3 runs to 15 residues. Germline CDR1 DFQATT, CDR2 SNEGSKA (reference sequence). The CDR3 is CSAPPEDGWNTEAFF. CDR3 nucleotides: TGCAGTGCTCCACCCGAGGACGGCTGGAACACTGAAGCTTTCTTT.

The CDR3: CASSPTDNQPQHF. The CDR3 DNA reads TGTGCCAGTAGCCCGACAGACAATCAGCCCCAGCATTTT. The chain is built from TRBV19 and TRBJ1-5; TRBD1 might be the D (5 bases). The CDR3 contains 13 residues. Germline loops: CDR1 LNHDA, CDR2 SQIVND (reference sequence). V shed 6 bases and J shed 3 bases, with 9 bases lying between them. The full variable domain, with the rest looked up from reference TRBV19 and TRBJ1-5, is DGGITQSPKYLFRKEGQNVTLSCEQNLNHDAMYWYRQDPGQGLRLIYYSQIVNDFQKGDIAEGYSVSREKKESFPLTVTSAQKNPTAFYLCASSPTDNQPQHFGDGTRLSIL.

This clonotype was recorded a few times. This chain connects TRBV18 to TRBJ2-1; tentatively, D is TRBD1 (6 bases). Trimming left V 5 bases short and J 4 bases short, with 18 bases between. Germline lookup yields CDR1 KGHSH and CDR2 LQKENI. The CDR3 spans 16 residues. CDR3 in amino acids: CASSLSTGNLYNEQFF. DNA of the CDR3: TGTGCCAGCTCATTATCGACAGGAAATCTTTACAATGAGCAGTTCTTC.

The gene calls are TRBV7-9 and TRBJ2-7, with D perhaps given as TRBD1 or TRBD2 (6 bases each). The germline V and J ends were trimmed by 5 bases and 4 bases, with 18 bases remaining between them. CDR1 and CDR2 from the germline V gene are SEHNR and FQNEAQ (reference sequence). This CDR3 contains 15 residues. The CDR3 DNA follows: TGTGCCAGCAGCACGGGGGCTAGCAAACCATACGAGCAGTACTTC. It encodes CASSTGASKPYEQYF.

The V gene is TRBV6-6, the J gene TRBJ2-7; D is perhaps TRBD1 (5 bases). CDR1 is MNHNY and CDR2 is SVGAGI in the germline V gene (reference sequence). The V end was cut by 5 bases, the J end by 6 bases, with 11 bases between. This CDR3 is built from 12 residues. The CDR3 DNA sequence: TGTGCCAGCAGTCCGCAGGGCACCGAGCAGTACTTC. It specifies CASSPQGTEQYF.

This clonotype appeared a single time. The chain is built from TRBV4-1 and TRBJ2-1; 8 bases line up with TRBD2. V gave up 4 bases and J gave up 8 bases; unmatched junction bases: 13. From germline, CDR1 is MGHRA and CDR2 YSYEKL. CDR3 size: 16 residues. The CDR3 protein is CASSRKLAAIADEQFF. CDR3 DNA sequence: TGCGCCAGCAGCCGAAAACTAGCGGCAATTGCAGATGAGCAGTTCTTC.

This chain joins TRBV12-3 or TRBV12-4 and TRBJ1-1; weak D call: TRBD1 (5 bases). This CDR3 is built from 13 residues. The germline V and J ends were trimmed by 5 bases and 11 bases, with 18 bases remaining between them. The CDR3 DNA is TGTGCCAGCAGTACCGGGACGGACCGTCTCGCTTTCTTT. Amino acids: CASSTGTDRLAFF.

DNA for the CDR3: TGTGCCAGCCGGGACAATTACAATGAGCAGTTCTTC. Protein: CASRDNYNEQFF. This chain links TRBV6-5 with TRBJ2-1; D perhaps matches TRBD1 (6 bases). CDR1 and CDR2 from the germline V gene are MNHEY and SVGAGI. This CDR3 has 12 residues. Trimming left V 8 bases short and J 4 bases short, with 9 bases between.

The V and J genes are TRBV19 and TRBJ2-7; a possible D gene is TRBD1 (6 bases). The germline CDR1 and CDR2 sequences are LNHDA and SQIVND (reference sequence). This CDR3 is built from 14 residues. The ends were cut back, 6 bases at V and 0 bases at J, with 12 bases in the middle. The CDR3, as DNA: TGTGCCAGTAGGGACAGTTCGGGCTCCTACGAGCAGTACTTC. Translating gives CASRDSSGSYEQYF.

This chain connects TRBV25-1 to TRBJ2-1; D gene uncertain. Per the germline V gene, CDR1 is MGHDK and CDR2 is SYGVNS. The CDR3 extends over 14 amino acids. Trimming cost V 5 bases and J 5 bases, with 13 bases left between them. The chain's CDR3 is CASSQERYDNEQFF. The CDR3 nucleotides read TGTGCCAGCAGTCAAGAAAGATACGACAATGAGCAGTTCTTC.

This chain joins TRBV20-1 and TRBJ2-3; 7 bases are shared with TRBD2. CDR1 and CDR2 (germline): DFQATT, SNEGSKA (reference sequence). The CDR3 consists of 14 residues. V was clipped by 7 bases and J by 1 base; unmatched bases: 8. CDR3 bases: TGCAGTGGCACGCTGAGCGGGGGCACAGATACGCAGTATTTT. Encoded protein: CSGTLSGGTDTQYF.

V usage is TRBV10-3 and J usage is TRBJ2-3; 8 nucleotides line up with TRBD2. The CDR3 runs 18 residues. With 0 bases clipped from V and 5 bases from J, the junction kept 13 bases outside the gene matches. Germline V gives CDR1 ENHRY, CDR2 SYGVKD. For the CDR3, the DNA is TGTGCCATCAGTGAGTCGGGGGATGCGGGGGGCCGTGGAGATACGCAGTATTTT. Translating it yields CAISESGDAGGRGDTQYF.

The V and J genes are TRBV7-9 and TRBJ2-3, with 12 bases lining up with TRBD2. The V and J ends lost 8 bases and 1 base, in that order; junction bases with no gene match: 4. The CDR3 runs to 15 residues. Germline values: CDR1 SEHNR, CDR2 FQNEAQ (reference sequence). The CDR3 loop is CASGRLAGGTDTQYF. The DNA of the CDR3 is TGTGCCAGCGGGAGACTAGCGGGGGGCACAGATACGCAGTATTTT.

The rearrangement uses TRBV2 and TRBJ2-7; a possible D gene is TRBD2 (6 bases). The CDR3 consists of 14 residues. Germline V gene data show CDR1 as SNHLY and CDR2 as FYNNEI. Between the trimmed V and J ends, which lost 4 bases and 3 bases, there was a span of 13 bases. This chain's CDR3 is CASSVETSSYEQYF. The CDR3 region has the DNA TGTGCCAGCAGTGTCGAGACTAGTAGCTACGAGCAGTACTTC.